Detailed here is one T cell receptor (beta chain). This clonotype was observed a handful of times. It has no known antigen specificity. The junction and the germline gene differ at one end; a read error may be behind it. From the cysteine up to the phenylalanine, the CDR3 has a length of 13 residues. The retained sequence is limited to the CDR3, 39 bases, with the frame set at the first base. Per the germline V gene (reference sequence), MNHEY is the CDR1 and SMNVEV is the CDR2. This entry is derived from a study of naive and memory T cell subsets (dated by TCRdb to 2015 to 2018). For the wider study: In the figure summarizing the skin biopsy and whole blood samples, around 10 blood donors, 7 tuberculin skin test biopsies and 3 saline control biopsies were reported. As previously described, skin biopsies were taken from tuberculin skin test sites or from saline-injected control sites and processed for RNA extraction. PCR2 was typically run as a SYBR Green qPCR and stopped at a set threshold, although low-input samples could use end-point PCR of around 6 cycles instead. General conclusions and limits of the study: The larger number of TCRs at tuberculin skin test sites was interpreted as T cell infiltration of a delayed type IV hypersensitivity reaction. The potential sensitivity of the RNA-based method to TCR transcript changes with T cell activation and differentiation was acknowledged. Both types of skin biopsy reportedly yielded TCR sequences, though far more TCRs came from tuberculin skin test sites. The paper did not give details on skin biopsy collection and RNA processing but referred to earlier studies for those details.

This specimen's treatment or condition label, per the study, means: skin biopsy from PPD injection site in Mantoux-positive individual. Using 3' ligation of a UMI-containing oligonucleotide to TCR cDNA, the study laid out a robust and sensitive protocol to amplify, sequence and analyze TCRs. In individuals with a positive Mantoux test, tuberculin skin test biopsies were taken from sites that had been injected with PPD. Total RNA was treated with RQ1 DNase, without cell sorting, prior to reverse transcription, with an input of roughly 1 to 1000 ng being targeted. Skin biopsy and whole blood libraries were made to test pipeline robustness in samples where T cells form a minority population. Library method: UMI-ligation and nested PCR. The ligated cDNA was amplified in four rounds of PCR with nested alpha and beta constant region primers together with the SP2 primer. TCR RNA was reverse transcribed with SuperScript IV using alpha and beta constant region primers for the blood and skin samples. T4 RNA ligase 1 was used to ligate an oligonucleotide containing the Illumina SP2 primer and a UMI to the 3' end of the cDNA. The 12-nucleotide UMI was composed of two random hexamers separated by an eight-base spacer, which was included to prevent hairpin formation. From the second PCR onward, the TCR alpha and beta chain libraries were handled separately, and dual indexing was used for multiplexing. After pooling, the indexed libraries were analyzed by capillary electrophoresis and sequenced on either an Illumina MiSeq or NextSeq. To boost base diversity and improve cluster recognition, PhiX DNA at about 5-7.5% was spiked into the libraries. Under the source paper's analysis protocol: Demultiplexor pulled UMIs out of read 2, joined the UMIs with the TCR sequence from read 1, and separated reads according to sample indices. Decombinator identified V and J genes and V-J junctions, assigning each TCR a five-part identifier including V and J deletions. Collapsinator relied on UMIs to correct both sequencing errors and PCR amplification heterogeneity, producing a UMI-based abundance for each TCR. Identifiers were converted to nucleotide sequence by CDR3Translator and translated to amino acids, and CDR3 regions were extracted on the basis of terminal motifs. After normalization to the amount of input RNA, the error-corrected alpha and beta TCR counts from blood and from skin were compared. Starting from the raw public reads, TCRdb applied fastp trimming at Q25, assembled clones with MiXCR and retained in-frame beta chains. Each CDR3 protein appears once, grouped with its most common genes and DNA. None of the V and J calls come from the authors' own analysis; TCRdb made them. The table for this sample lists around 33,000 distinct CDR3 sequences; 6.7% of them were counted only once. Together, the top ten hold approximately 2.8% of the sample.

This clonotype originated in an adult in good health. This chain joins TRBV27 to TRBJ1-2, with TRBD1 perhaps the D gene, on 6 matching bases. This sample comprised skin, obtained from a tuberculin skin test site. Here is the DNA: TGTGCCAGCAGTTTAAGGGGGAACTATGGCGACACCTTC. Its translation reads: CASSLRGNYGDTF.